This T cell receptor (beta chain) stems from a study of blood T cell repertoires in COVID-19. Deletions cut 3 bases from V and 2 bases from J, with 8 bases between. The germline V gene encodes CDR1 MNHEY and CDR2 SVGEGT. CDR3 size: 13 residues. Assay used: immunoSEQ multiplex PCR; TCRdb lists only in-frame clones, some missing. The sample holds about 130,000 clones, roughly 80% seen once. This TCR was sampled from a woman aged 70-85 years with COVID-19, enrolled during active disease. The sample was peripheral blood. V is TRBV6-2 or TRBV6-3 and J is TRBJ2-7, with D tentatively TRBD1 (5 bases). DNA for the CDR3: TGTGCCAGCAGTTATTCCAGGGCCTACGAGCAGTACTTC. Translating it yields CASSYSRAYEQYF.